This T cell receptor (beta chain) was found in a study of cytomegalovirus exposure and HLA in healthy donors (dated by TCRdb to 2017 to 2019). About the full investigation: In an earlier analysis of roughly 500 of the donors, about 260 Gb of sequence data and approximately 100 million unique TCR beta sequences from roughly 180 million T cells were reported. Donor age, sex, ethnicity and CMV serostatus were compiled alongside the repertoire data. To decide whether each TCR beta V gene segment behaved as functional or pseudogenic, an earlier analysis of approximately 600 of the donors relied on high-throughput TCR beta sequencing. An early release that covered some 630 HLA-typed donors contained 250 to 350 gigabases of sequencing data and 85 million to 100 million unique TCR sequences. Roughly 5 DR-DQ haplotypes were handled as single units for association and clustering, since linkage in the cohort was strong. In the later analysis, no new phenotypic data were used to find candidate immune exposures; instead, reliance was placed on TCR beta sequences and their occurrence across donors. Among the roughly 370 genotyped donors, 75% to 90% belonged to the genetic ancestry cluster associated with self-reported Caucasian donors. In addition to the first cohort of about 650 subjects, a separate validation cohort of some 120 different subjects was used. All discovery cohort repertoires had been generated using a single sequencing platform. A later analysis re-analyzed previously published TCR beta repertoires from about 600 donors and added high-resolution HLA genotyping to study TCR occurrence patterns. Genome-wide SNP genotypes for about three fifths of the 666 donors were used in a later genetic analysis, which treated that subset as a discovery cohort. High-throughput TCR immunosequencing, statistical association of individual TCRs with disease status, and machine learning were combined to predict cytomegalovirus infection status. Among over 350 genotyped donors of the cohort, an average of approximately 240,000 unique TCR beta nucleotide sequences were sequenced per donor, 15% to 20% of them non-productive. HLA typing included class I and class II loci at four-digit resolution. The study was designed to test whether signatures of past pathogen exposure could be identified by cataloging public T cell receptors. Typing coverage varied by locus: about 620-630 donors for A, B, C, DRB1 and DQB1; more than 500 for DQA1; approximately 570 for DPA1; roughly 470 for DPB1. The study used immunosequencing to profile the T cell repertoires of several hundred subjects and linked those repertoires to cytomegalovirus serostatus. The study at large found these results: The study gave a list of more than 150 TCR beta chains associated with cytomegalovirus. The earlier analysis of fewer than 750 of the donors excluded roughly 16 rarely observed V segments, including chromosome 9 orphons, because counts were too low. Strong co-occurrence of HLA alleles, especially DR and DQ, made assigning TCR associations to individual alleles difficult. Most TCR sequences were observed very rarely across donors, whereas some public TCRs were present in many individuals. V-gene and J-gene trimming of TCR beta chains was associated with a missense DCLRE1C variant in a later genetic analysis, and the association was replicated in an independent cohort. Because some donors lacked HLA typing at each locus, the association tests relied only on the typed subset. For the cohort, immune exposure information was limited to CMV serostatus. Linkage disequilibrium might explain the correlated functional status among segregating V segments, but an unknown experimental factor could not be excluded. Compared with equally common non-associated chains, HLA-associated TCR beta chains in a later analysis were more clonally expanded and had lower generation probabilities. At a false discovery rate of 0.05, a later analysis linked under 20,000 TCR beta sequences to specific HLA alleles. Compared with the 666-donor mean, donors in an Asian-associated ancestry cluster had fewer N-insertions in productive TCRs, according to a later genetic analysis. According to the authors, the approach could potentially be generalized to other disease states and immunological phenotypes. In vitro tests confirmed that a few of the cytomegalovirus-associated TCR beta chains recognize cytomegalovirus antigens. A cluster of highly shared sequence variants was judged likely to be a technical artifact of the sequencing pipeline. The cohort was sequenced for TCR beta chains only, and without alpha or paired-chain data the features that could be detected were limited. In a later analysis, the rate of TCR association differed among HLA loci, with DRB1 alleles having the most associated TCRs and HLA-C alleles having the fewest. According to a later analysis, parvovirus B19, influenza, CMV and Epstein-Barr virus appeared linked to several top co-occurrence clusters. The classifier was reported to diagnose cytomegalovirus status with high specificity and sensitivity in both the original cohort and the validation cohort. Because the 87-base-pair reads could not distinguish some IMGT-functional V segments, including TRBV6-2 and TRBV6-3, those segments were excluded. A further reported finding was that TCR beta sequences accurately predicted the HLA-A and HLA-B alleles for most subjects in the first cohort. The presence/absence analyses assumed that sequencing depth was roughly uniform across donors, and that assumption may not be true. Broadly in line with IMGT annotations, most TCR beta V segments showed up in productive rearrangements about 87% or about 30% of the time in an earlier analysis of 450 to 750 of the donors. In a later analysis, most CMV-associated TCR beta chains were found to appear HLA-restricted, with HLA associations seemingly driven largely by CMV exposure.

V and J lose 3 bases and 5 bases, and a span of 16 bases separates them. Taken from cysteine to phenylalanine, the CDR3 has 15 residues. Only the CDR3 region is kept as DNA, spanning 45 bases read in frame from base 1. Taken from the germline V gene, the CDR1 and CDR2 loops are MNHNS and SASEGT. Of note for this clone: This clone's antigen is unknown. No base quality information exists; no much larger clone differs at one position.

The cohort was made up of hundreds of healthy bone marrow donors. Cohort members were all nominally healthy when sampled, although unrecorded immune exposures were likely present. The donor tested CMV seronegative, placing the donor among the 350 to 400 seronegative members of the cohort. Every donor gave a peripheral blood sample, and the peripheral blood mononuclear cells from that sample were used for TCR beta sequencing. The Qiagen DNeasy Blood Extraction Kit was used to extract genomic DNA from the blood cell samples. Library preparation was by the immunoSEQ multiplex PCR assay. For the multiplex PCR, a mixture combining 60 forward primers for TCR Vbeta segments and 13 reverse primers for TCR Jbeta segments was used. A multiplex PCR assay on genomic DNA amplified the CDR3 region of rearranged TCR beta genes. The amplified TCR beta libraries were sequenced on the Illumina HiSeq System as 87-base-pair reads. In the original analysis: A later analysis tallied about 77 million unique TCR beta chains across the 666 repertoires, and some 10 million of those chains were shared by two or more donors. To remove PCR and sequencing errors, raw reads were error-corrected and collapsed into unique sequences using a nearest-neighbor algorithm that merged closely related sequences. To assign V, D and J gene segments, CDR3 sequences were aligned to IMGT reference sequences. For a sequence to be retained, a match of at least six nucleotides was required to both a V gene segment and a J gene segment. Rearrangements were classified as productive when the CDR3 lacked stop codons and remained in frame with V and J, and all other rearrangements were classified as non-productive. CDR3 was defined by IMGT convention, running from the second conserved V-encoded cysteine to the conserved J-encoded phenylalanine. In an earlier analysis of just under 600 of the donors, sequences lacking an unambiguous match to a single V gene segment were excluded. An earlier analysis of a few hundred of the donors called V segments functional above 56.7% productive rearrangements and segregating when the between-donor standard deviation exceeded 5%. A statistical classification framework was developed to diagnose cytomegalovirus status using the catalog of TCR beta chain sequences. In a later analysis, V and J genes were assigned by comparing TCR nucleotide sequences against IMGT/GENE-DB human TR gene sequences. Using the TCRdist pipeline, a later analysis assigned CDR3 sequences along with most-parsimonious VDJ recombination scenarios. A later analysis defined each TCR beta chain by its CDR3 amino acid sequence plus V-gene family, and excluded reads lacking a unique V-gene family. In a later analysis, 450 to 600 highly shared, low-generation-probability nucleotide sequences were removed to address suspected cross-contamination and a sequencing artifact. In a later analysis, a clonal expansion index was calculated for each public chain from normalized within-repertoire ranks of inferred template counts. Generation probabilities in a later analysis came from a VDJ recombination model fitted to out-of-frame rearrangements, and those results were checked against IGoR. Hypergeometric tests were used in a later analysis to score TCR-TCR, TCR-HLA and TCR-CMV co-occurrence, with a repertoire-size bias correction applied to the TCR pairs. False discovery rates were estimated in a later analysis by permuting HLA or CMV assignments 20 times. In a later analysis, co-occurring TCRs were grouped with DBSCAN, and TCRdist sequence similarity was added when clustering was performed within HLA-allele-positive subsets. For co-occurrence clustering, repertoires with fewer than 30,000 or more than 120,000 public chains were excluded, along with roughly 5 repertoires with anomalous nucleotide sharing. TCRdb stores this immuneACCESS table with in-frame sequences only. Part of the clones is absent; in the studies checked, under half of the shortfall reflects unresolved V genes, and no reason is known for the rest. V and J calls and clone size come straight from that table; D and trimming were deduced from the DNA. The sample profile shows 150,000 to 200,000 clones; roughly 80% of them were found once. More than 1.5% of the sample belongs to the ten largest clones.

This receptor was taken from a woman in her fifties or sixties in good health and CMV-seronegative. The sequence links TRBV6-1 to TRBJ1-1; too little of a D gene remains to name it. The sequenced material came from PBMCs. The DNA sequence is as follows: TGTGCCAGCAGTGACAACAGCCGGGGAAAGACTGAAGCTTTCTTT. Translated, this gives CASSDNSRGKTEAFF.